This note documents a single T cell receptor beta chain sequence. The CDR3 is 15 residues long. Germline V gives CDR1 SNHLY, CDR2 FYNNEI. V shed 4 bases, J shed 3 bases, and the junction held 9 bases outside the gene matches. This sample was included in a study of OX40 agonist ivuxolimab in advanced cancers. Background on the study: Partial responses were achieved by three patients, of whom one had hepatocellular carcinoma and two had cutaneous melanoma.

Data came from immunoSEQ multiplex PCR; TCRdb stores just in-frame clones and leaves some out. The sample contains around 84,000 clones, 89% of which appear only once. The material sequenced was CD4+ or CD8+ T cells sorted from blood, taken in a trial of the OX40 agonist ivuxolimab. The sequence was collected from an adult with an advanced solid tumor such as melanoma, head and neck, liver or kidney cancer. The chain has TRBV2 and TRBJ2-7; 7 positions match TRBD1. The CDR3 bases are TGTGCCAGCAGTGTTCCTTTGGGACAGAGCTACGAGCAGTACTTC. Encoded protein: CASSVPLGQSYEQYF.